This is a list of T cell receptor beta chains from one sample in a study of T cells after yellow fever vaccination. Using its own MiXCR run on the 5' RACE reads, TCRdb lists one record per CDR3 protein. There are 30,000 to 40,000 distinct CDR3 sequences in the sample; 6.5% to 8.5% occur only once, and approximately 22% lies in the top ten. The source was PBMCs, either bulk or a sorted T-cell subset (CD4+, CD8+, memory, or dextramer-sorted; not recorded which), collected on the day of the first yellow fever vaccination. The receptors here all came from a man younger than 35 who received the YFV17D yellow fever vaccine. CDR3s include the opening cysteine and the closing phenylalanine or tryptophan. Each record gives: D gene, J gene, clone size, V gene, CDR3 protein, CDR3 DNA. D genes are given only for firm matches. A clone size is listed for some rows: how often the clone was seen (once, few, many), or a class if it is expanded.

>-|TRBJ2-3|-|TRBV10-2
CASTWGAGTQYF
TGCGCCAGCACCTGGGGGGCAGGTACGCAGTATTTT
>-|TRBJ2-5|many|TRBV5-1
CASSAGLSETQYF
TGCGCCAGCAGCGCCGGACTGAGCGAGACCCAGTACTTC
>-|TRBJ2-3|-|TRBV20-1
CSTQGTGISTDTQYF
TGCAGTACTCAAGGGACGGGAATAAGCACAGATACGCAGTATTTT
>-|TRBJ2-2|-|TRBV7-7
CASSRTIGNTGELFF
TGTGCTAGCAGCCGGACTATTGGAAACACCGGGGAGCTGTTTTTT
>-|TRBJ2-6|many|TRBV6-1
CATNEGANVLTF
TGTGCCACCAATGAAGGGGCCAACGTCCTGACTTTC
>TRBD1|TRBJ2-3|many|TRBV4-3
CASSPGRTGALPDTQYF
TGCGCCAGCAGCCCTGGAAGGACAGGGGCCCTTCCAGATACGCAGTATTTT
>-|TRBJ2-4|many|TRBV20-1
CSARGGAGAKNIQYF
TGCAGTGCTAGAGGAGGCGCAGGGGCCAAAAACATTCAGTACTTC
>TRBD2|TRBJ2-4|many|TRBV12-3/TRBV12-4
CASSLDGTSGGPENIQYF
TGTGCCAGCAGTTTAGACGGGACTAGCGGGGGTCCGGAAAACATTCAGTACTTC
>TRBD2|TRBJ2-1|many|TRBV5-1
CASSSIAGSYNEQFF
TGCGCCAGCAGCTCAATAGCGGGCTCCTACAATGAGCAGTTCTTC
>TRBD1|TRBJ2-4|many|TRBV4-1
CASSLDQGDSKNIQYF
TGCGCCAGCAGCCTCGACCAGGGGGATTCCAAAAACATTCAGTACTTC
>-|TRBJ1-6|many|TRBV5-1
CASSEQGSYNSPLHF
TGCGCCAGCAGCGAACAGGGCTCCTATAATTCACCCCTCCACTTT
>TRBD1|TRBJ1-1|many|TRBV10-3
CAISGQGLVAEAFF
TGTGCCATCAGTGGACAGGGGCTAGTCGCTGAAGCTTTCTTT
>TRBD1|TRBJ1-4|many|TRBV7-9
CASSSWTGGFEKLFF
TGTGCCAGCAGCTCATGGACAGGGGGCTTCGAAAAACTGTTTTTT
>-|TRBJ2-5|-|TRBV20-1
CSARKGGETQYF
TGCAGTGCTAGGAAGGGGGGGGAGACCCAGTACTTC
>TRBD1|TRBJ2-5|many|TRBV24-1
CATSEGQGARETQYF
TGTGCCACCAGTGAAGGCCAGGGGGCTCGAGAGACCCAGTACTTC